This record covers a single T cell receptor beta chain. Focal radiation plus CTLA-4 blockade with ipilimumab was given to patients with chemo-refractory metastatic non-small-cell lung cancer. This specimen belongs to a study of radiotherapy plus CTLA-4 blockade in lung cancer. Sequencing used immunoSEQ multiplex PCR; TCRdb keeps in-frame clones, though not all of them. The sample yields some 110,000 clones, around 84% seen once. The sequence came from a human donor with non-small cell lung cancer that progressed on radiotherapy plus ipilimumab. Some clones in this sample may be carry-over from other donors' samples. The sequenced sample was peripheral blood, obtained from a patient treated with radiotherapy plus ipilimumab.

The CDR3 protein is CASSLLAGLYNEQFF. The CDR3 DNA reads as TGTGCCAGCAGCTTACTAGCGGGGTTATACAATGAGCAGTTCTTC. V usage is TRBV7-2 and J usage is TRBJ2-1; 9 bases map to TRBD2. Germline V gene sequence: CDR1 SGHTA, CDR2 FQGNSA. The CDR3 is made up of 15 amino acids. With V trimmed by 2 bases and J by 4 bases, 3 bases remained unmatched.